These 19 T cell receptor beta chains came from one sample sequenced in a study of identical twins (dated by TCRdb to about 2016). The receptor library was made with 5' RACE. TCRdb lists the instrument as Illumina HiSeq 2000. TCRdb trimmed public reads at Q25 via fastp, called clones via MiXCR and kept in-frame beta chains. Entries that share a CDR3 protein sequence are merged under the most common genes and DNA. For this sample the table gives about 210,000 distinct CDR3 sequences, of which around a tenth were detected only once. 5.1% of the sample goes to the ten largest clones. The source material was memory (CD45RO+) T cells sorted from blood. The cell subset or site label corresponds to: CD45RO+ enriched T cells. These receptors were collected from a woman aged 18-29 years in good health.

This clonotype appeared many times. The gene calls are TRBV5-1 and TRBJ2-7; 8 bases align to TRBD1. V trimming: 6 bases; J trimming: 2 bases; junction bases outside the gene matches: 4. This CDR3 spans 13 amino acids. The V gene's germline CDR1 is SGHRS and CDR2 YFSETQ. CDR3 residues: CASNPTGAYEQYF. Written as DNA, the CDR3 is TGCGCCAGCAATCCGACAGGGGCCTACGAGCAGTACTTC.

The rearrangement joins TRBV11-2 to TRBJ2-5, with D hard to call. The germline CDR1 and CDR2 sequences are SGHAT and FQNNGV. The length of the CDR3 is 14 residues. Trimming took 0 bases from V and 2 from J, leaving 7 bases between them. CDR3: CASSLDRQQETQYF. DNA of the CDR3: TGTGCCAGCAGCTTAGACAGGCAACAAGAGACCCAGTACTTC.

This clonotype has more than one count but fewer than ten. V and J are TRBV6-5 and TRBJ2-7; 7 nucleotides agree with TRBD2. The germline V gene has CDR1 MNHEY and CDR2 SVGAGI. J gave up 9 bases and V 2 bases, and 10 bases lay outside the gene matches. CDR3 length: 14 residues. The CDR3 bases are TGTGCCAGCAGTTACGGCGGGGGTCTTAGTCGGCAGTACTTC. It specifies CASSYGGGLSRQYF.

This rearrangement joins TRBV3-1 to TRBJ2-1; TRBD2 is a possible D gene (6 bases). CDR3 size: 13 residues. Trimming removed 2 bases from V and 9 bases from J, with 11 bases in between. The germline CDR1 and CDR2 sequences are LGHDT and YNNKEL (reference sequence). The CDR3 bases are TGTGCCAGCAGCCAACCGGACGGGAGTGAGCAGTTCTTC. Protein: CASSQPDGSEQFF.

This clonotype turned up a few times. This chain links TRBV29-1 with TRBJ1-1; D not certain. There are 11 residues in the CDR3. V was pared by 7 bases and J by 0 bases, with 6 bases between. The V gene's germline CDR1 is SQVTM and CDR2 ANQGSEA. The CDR3 DNA is TGCAGCGGACGAATGAACACTGAAGCTTTCTTT. Protein sequence: CSGRMNTEAFF.

In its sample, this clonotype was seen many times. The chain is built from TRBV27 and TRBJ1-1; a possible D gene is TRBD1 (6 bases). Germline V gene lookup returns CDR1 MNHEY and CDR2 SMNVEV (reference sequence). Trimming stripped 8 bases from V and 1 base from J, with 20 bases between. This CDR3 comprises 16 residues. CDR3 DNA: TGTGCCAGCCGCTCGTTACAGGGAGCTAAGAACACTGAAGCTTTCTTT. Translation: CASRSLQGAKNTEAFF.

Only a few counts were recorded for this clonotype. The chain employs TRBV5-8 and TRBJ2-3; D may be TRBD2 (5 bases). CDR3 length: 13 residues. Germline lookup yields CDR1 SGHTS and CDR2 YDEGEE. V lost 4 bases and J 5 bases, leaving 11 bases between the germline ends. The CDR3, as DNA: TGTGCCAGCAGCCGGGAACAGCTAGATACGCAGTATTTT. Residues: CASSREQLDTQYF.

This sequence joins TRBV20-1 and TRBJ2-7; 8 bases match TRBD1. Germline V CDR1 and CDR2: DFQATT, SNEGSKA (reference sequence). This CDR3 region has 13 residues. V gave up 5 bases and J gave up 6 bases; unmatched junction bases: 9. CDR3 coding DNA: TGCAGTGCTCACCAACAGGGGGTTCCCGAGCAGTACTTC. It codes for CSAHQQGVPEQYF.

This clonotype was counted a few times. The chain is built from TRBV10-3 and TRBJ2-7; D not resolved. This CDR3 has 14 residues. With 7 bases removed from V and 0 bases from J, the gap between germline ends came to 13 bases. Germline CDR1 is ENHRY and CDR2 is SYGVKD. The CDR3 is CAIKPTVSSYEQYF. The DNA of the CDR3 is TGTGCCATCAAGCCGACCGTTAGCTCCTACGAGCAGTACTTC.

This clonotype was recorded many times. The V call is TRBV2, the J call TRBJ2-5; D ambiguous. The V gene lost 3 bases and the J gene lost 0 bases, with 5 bases spanning the gap. Germline CDR1 SNHLY, CDR2 FYNNEI. This CDR3 has 13 residues. CDR3 in amino acids: CASSEVNQETQYF. The CDR3 bases are TGTGCCAGCAGTGAGGTAAACCAAGAGACCCAGTACTTC.

J is TRBJ1-2 and V is TRBV7-8, with no clear D. The CDR3 spans 13 residues. Per the germline V gene, CDR1 is SGHVS and CDR2 is FQNEAQ. Trimming took 8 bases from V and 4 from J, leaving 14 bases between them. This CDR3 reads CASGPVPLYGYTF. The CDR3, as DNA: TGTGCCAGCGGCCCCGTCCCCCTCTATGGCTACACCTTC.

The chain carries TRBV2 and TRBJ2-1, with D possibly being TRBD2 (6 bases). Looked up from germline, CDR1 is SNHLY and CDR2 is FYNNEI. V was trimmed by 5 bases and J by 2 bases, leaving 10 bases between them. CDR3 length: 14 amino acids. CDR3 amino acids: CASSLAITYNEQFF. DNA for the CDR3: TGTGCCAGCAGTCTAGCGATCACCTACAATGAGCAGTTCTTC.

CDR3 DNA sequence: TGTGCCAGCAGCTTAGACGGGGATGTTCAGCCCCAGCATTTT. Translating gives CASSLDGDVQPQHF. The chain employs TRBV5-8 and TRBJ1-5; D unclear. The CDR3 contains 14 residues. Between the trimmed V and J ends, which lost 2 bases and 6 bases, there was a span of 12 bases. Germline-derived CDR1 and CDR2 are SGHTS and YDEGEE.

This clonotype has more than one count but fewer than ten. The chain recombines TRBV2 with TRBJ1-1; D remains unclear. The germline gives CDR1 SNHLY, CDR2 FYNNEI. The CDR3 spans 13 residues. Between the trimmed V and J ends, which lost 4 bases and 0 bases, there was a span of 6 bases. CDR3 in amino acids: CASSADLNTEAFF. The CDR3 DNA follows: TGTGCCAGCAGTGCGGACTTGAACACTGAAGCTTTCTTT. Based on the CDR3 plus reference TRBV2 and TRBJ1-1, the full variable domain is EPEVTQTPSHQVTQMGQEVILRCVPISNHLYFYWYRQILGQKVEFLVSFYNNEISEKSEIFDDQFSVERPDGSNFTLKIRSTKLEDSAMYFCASSADLNTEAFFGQGTRLTVV.

This clonotype was picked up a small number of times. This chain links TRBV6-2 or TRBV6-3 with TRBJ2-7; a weak D match, TRBD1 (6 bases). This CDR3 spans 12 amino acids. Per the germline V gene, CDR1 is MNHEY and CDR2 is SVGEGT. V lost 7 bases to trimming and J lost 2 bases, with 9 bases between them. The CDR3 sequence is CASKDRAYEQYF. CDR3 in DNA: TGTGCCAGCAAGGACAGAGCCTACGAGCAGTACTTC.

This CDR3 reads CASSPPAKLAGLNIQYF. The DNA for the CDR3 is TGTGCCAGCAGCCCCCCGGCCAAACTAGCGGGATTAAACATTCAGTACTTC. This chain uses TRBV7-9 with TRBJ2-4; TRBD2 matches 10 bases. This CDR3 has 17 amino acids. Per germline, CDR1 SEHNR and CDR2 FQNEAQ (reference sequence). The trim removed 5 bases at V and 6 bases at J, leaving 13 bases unmatched.

At least ten counts were recorded for this clonotype. The chain recombines TRBV12-3 or TRBV12-4 with TRBJ2-3; D not certain. This CDR3 comprises 15 residues. Trimming took 1 base from V and 8 from J, leaving 16 bases between them. The CDR3 spells CASSLEGPGLGTQYF. DNA for the CDR3: TGTGCCAGCAGTTTAGAGGGCCCGGGTTTGGGTACGCAGTATTTT.

There are a few counts of this clonotype. This sequence joins TRBV7-9 and TRBJ2-3; unclear D gene. The germline V and J ends were trimmed by 8 bases and 1 base, with 4 bases remaining between them. Germline lookup yields CDR1 SEHNR and CDR2 FQNEAQ (reference sequence). CDR3 length: 11 amino acids. CDR3 sequence: CASGGTDTQYF. The CDR3 coding sequence is TGTGCCAGCGGGGGCACAGATACGCAGTATTTT.

There are many counts of this clonotype. The chain joins TRBV5-1 to TRBJ2-2, with 10 bases lining up with TRBD1. V was pared by 1 base and J by 7 bases, with 7 bases of the junction left unmatched. The CDR3 length is 16 residues. CDR1 is SGHRS and CDR2 is YFSETQ in the germline V gene. Written as DNA, the CDR3 is TGCGCCAGCAGCTTGCCCGGGACAGGGGTAATCGGGGAGCTGTTTTTT. Its translation is CASSLPGTGVIGELFF. Full variable domain (remainder filled in from reference TRBV5-1 and TRBJ2-2): KAGVTQTPRYLIKTRGQQVTLSCSPISGHRSVSWYQQTPGQGLQFLFEYFSETQRNKGNFPGRFSGRQFSNSRSEMNVSTLELGDSALYLCASSLPGTGVIGELFFGEGSRLTVL.